What follows is one T cell receptor beta chain and its context. The data are from a study of blood T cells in healthy people across ages. The CDR3 runs to 12 residues. The germline V and J ends were trimmed by 2 bases and 15 bases, with 14 bases remaining between them. Germline V gene sequence: CDR1 KGHSH, CDR2 LQKENI. Together with a sample-barcoded 5' primer, a J-beta primer mix was included in a second PCR lasting about 6 to 11 cycles. MiXCR was run by TCRdb on the 5' RACE reads, yielding one entry per CDR3 protein. The sample has 750,000 to 1,000,000 distinct CDR3 sequences; just under 30% are singletons. These data were also reused for a study on T cells of mothers and their children.

This chain joins TRBV18 and TRBJ2-1, with unresolved D. This TCR was recovered from a woman aged 40-49 years in good health. Material: blood. CDR3 DNA sequence: TGTGCCAGCTCACCATCAGGCGATTCGTGGTTCTTC. This encodes CASSPSGDSWFF.